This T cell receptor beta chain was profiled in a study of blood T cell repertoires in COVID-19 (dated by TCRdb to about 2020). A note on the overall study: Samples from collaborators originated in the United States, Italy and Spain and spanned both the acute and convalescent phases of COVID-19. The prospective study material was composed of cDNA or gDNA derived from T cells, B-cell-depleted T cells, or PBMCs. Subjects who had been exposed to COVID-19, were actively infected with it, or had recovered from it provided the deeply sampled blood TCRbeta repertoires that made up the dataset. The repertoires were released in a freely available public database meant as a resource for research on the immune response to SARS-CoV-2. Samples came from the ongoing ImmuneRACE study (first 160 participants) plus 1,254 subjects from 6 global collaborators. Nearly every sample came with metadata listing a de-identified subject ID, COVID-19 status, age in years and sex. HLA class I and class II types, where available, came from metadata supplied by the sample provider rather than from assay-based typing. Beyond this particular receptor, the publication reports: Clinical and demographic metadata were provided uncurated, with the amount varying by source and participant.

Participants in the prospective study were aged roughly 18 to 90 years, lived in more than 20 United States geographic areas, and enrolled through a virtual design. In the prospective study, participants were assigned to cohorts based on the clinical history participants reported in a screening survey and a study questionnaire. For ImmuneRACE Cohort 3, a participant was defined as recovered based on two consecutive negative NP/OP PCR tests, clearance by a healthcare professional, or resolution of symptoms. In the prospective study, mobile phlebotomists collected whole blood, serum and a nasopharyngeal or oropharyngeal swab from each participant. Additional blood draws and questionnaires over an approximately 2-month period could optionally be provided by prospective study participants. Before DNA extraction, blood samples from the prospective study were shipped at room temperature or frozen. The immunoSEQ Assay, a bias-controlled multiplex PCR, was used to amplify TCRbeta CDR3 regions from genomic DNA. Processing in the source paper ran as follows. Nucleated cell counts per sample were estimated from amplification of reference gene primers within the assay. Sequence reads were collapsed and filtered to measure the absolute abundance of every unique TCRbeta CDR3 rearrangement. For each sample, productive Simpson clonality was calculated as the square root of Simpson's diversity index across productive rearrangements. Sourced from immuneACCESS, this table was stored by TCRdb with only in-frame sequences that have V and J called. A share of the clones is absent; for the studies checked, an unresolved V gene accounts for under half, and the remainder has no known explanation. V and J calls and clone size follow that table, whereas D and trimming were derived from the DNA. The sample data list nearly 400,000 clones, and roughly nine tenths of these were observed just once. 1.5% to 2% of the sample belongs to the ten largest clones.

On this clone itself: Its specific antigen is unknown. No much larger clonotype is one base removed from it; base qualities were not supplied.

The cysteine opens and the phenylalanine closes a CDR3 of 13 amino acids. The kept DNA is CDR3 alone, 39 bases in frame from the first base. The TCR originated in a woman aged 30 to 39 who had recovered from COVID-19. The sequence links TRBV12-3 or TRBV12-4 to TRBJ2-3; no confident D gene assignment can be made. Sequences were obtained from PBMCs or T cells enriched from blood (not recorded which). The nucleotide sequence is TGTGCTGCGGCGCACGGGTCTTCTGATACGCAGTATTTT. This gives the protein CAAAHGSSDTQYF.